Below, one TCR beta chain is given with its context. This specimen belongs to a study of shared clonotypes between healthy human individuals. Sequencing was performed with immunoSEQ multiplex PCR; in TCRdb, only in-frame clones are kept and a portion is missing. The sample holds about 680,000 clones, approximately 79% seen once. The source material was memory CD4+ T cells sorted from blood. Noted subset: CD45RA-negative fraction. This TCR came from a woman in her thirties in good health.

The CDR3 nucleotides read TGTGCCAGCAGCTTCGCCATGCAAACAGGGAACATTCAGTACTTC. This translates into CASSFAMQTGNIQYF. The chain combines TRBV7-9 with TRBJ2-4; tentatively, D is TRBD1 (6 bases). CDR3 length: 15 residues. The germline CDR1 and CDR2 sequences are SEHNR and FQNEAQ (reference sequence). V was pared by 3 bases and J by 7 bases, with 16 bases between.